These 23 T cell receptor beta chains were all obtained from the same sample, sequenced in a study of blood T cell repertoires in COVID-19. The repertoire was sequenced with immunoSEQ multiplex PCR; TCRdb's copy has only in-frame clones and lacks some. The sample shows approximately 160,000 clones, 84% of them seen only once. Sequences were obtained from peripheral blood. The receptors here all came from a man aged 18 to 29 with active or convalescent COVID-19.

This rearrangement joins TRBV5-4 to TRBJ2-1, with 7 bases fitting TRBD1. The length of the CDR3 is 15 residues. Trimming took 5 bases from V and 0 from J; bases not matched to a gene: 5. In germline, CDR1 is SGHNT, CDR2 YYREEE (reference sequence). CDR3 residues: CASSFGTASYNEQFF. The CDR3 nucleotides are TGTGCCAGCAGTTTTGGGACAGCCTCCTACAATGAGCAGTTCTTC.

This chain links TRBV28 with TRBJ1-2; 7 bases are a match to TRBD1. V shed 5 bases and J 5 bases; nucleotides not matched to a gene: 11. The CDR3 loop spans 15 amino acids. CDR1 and CDR2 from the germline V gene are MDHEN and SYDVKM. The CDR3 DNA reads TGTGCCAGCAGTCCCGCCGACAGGGTTGGGTATGGCTACACCTTC. It translates to CASSPADRVGYGYTF.

The chain recombines TRBV19 with TRBJ2-3, with 8 bases matching TRBD2. The CDR3 is made up of 15 amino acids. With 7 bases clipped from V and 4 bases from J, the junction kept 10 bases outside the gene matches. In germline, CDR1 is LNHDA, CDR2 SQIVND (reference sequence). This CDR3 reads CASKRGGGSADTQYF. As DNA, the CDR3 is TGTGCCAGTAAACGGGGGGGAGGGTCGGCAGATACGCAGTATTTT.

The chain couples TRBV7-6 to TRBJ2-3; 9 bases map to TRBD2. Trimming cost V 1 base and J 5 bases; bases outside gene matches: 7. The CDR3 sequence is 16 residues long. CDR1 and CDR2 (germline): SGHVS, FNYEAQ. CDR3 protein: CASSLEAGGRIDTQYF. CDR3 bases: TGTGCCAGCAGCTTAGAGGCGGGAGGGCGTATAGATACGCAGTATTTT.

The rearrangement links TRBV19 to TRBJ1-1; D gene ambiguous. The CDR3 loop spans 15 amino acids. The ends were cut back, 6 bases at V and 2 bases at J, with 16 bases in the middle. The germline gives CDR1 LNHDA, CDR2 SQIVND (reference sequence). CDR3 sequence reads: CASSYKKVVNTEAFF. CDR3 sequence (DNA): TGTGCCAGTAGCTATAAAAAAGTCGTAAACACTGAAGCTTTCTTT.

In its sample, this clone was seen a few times. V and J are TRBV10-3 and TRBJ2-1, with 14 bases fitting TRBD2. This CDR3 contains 18 residues. Trimming at V came to 0 bases and at J to 7 bases, leaving 8 bases not matched to a gene. Looked up from germline, CDR1 is ENHRY and CDR2 is SYGVKD. The CDR3 loop is CAISESKGTSGSGNEQFF. The DNA of the CDR3 is TGTGCCATCAGTGAGTCGAAAGGGACTAGCGGGAGCGGGAATGAGCAGTTCTTC.

This chain joins TRBV11-3 and TRBJ2-1; 8 bases line up with TRBD2. After removal of 4 bases from V and 6 bases from J, the junction contained 5 bases not matched to a gene. Germline V gene data show CDR1 as SGHNT and CDR2 as YENEEA. This CDR3 contains 14 residues. In nucleotides, the CDR3 is TGTGCCAGCAGCTCCTCCGGGACTAGCAATGAGCAGTTCTTC. Translating it yields CASSSSGTSNEQFF.

The chain couples TRBV28 to TRBJ2-7; 10 bases line up with TRBD1. The CDR3 covers 15 residues. With 5 bases clipped from V and 3 bases from J, the junction kept 7 bases outside the gene matches. Looked up from germline, CDR1 is MDHEN and CDR2 is SYDVKM. The CDR3 DNA follows: TGTGCCAGCAGTCTTGGGACAGGGGAATACTACGAGCAGTACTTC. Translation gives CASSLGTGEYYEQYF.

The J gene is TRBJ2-7, the V gene TRBV11-2; D perhaps matches TRBD1 (6 bases). The CDR3 covers 13 residues. The V gene lost 1 base and the J gene lost 7 bases, with 11 bases spanning the gap. Germline-derived CDR1 and CDR2 are SGHAT and FQNNGV. CDR3 nucleotides: TGTGCCAGCAGCTTAGCAGGGGCGAGGGAGCAGTACTTC. Translating gives CASSLAGAREQYF.

The chain joins TRBV7-2 to TRBJ1-1; TRBD1 agrees at 7 bases. Germline assignment: CDR1 SGHTA and CDR2 FQGNSA. CDR3 length: 13 residues. The J segment lost 5 bases and the V segment lost 11 bases, leaving 11 bases of the junction unmatched. The chain's CDR3 is CASFRGTATEAFF. The CDR3, as DNA: TGTGCCTCTTTCAGAGGGACAGCTACTGAAGCTTTCTTT.

The gene calls are TRBV5-1 and TRBJ2-2; TRBD1 might be the D (5 bases). The CDR3 is 15 amino acids. Germline V gene sequence: CDR1 SGHRS, CDR2 YFSETQ. Trimming removed 2 bases from V and 2 bases from J, with 10 bases in between. The CDR3 coding sequence is TGCGCCAGCAGCTTTCTAGGGGCCAACACCGGGGAGCTGTTTTTT. This sequence encodes CASSFLGANTGELFF.

CDR3 bases: TGTGCCAGCAGTTACGCAGGACACAGCTATGGCTACACCTTC. As protein: CASSYAGHSYGYTF. The chain joins TRBV6-5 to TRBJ1-2; perhaps TRBD1 as D (5 bases). CDR3 length equals 14 residues. V lost 2 bases, J lost 4 bases, and 11 bases lay in between. In germline, CDR1 is MNHEY, CDR2 SVGAGI.

The chain is built from TRBV7-6 and TRBJ1-5, with 8 bases that match TRBD1. V dropped 5 bases and J dropped 3; count of bases not matched to a gene: 9. The germline V gene has CDR1 SGHVS and CDR2 FNYEAQ. This CDR3 spans 16 amino acids. This chain's CDR3 is CASSPQQGGNNQPQHF. The CDR3 DNA follows: TGTGCCAGCAGCCCCCAACAGGGGGGTAACAATCAGCCCCAGCATTTT. Full variable domain (missing parts from reference TRBV7-6 and TRBJ1-5): GAGVSQSPRYKVTKRGQDVALRCDPISGHVSLYWYRQALGQGPEFLTYFNYEAQQDKSGLPNDRFSAERPEGSISTLTIQRTEQRDSAMYRCASSPQQGGNNQPQHFGDGTRLSIL.

V is TRBV5-1 and J is TRBJ2-1, with D maybe TRBD1 (6 bases). V shed 0 bases and J shed 6 bases, with 16 bases lying between them. This CDR3 has 16 residues. Germline assignment: CDR1 SGHRS and CDR2 YFSETQ. CDR3 nucleotides: TGCGCCAGCAGCTTGGATCCTACAGGGAAGGGCAATGAGCAGTTCTTC. It translates to CASSLDPTGKGNEQFF.

The V and J genes are TRBV5-1 and TRBJ1-5; 8 bases are shared with TRBD1. CDR3 length: 16 residues. The germline gives CDR1 SGHRS, CDR2 YFSETQ. After removal of 0 bases from V and 4 bases from J, the junction contained 6 bases not matched to a gene. The CDR3 is CASSLAPTGDNQPQHF. For the CDR3, the DNA is TGCGCCAGCAGCTTGGCGCCGACAGGGGATAATCAGCCCCAGCATTTT.

This chain links TRBV23-1 with TRBJ2-7; the D gene is possibly TRBD2 (5 bases). TRBV23-1 falls under the ORF class, with uncertain function. The CDR3 extends over 14 amino acids. The V end lost 2 bases, the J end lost 7 bases, and 15 bases lay between the germline ends. For the CDR3, the DNA is TGCGCCAGCAGTCAACCAACTTTCGGGGAGGAGCAGTACTTC. It encodes CASSQPTFGEEQYF.

The chain is built from TRBV11-2 and TRBJ1-1; perhaps TRBD1 as D (5 bases). The CDR3 contains 12 residues. V lost 5 bases to trimming and J lost 4 bases, with 8 bases between them. From germline, CDR1 is SGHAT and CDR2 FQNNGV. The CDR3 spells CASSPQATEAFF. The CDR3 DNA sequence: TGTGCCAGCAGCCCACAGGCCACTGAAGCTTTCTTT. Together with reference TRBV11-2 and TRBJ1-1, the CDR3 gives the full variable domain: EAGVAQSPRYKIIEKRQSVAFWCNPISGHATLYWYQQILGQGPKLLIQFQNNGVVDDSQLPKDRFSAERLKGVDSTLKIQPAKLEDSAVYLCASSPQATEAFFGQGTRLTVV.

V usage is TRBV10-1 and J usage is TRBJ2-3, with D tentatively TRBD1 (6 bases). Trimming shortened V by 4 bases and J by 4 bases, and 12 bases separated the two germline ends. Germline CDR1 WNHNN, CDR2 SYGVQD (reference sequence). The CDR3 consists of 14 residues. CDR3 nucleotide sequence: TGCGCCAGCAGTGTGGCAGGGGTAGCAGATACGCAGTATTTT. This encodes CASSVAGVADTQYF.

V and J are TRBV28 and TRBJ2-1; the D gene could be TRBD1 or TRBD2 (6 bases each). Trimming pared 6 bases from V and 1 base from J, leaving 10 bases between. Germline CDR1 is MDHEN and CDR2 is SYDVKM. CDR3 length: 14 residues. DNA of the CDR3: TGTGCCAGCAGGTTAGGGGGGTCCTACAATGAGCAGTTCTTC. The encoded protein is CASRLGGSYNEQFF.

CDR3 residues: CASSRGQGNEQYF. The CDR3, as DNA: TGTGCCAGCTCACGGGGACAGGGTAACGAGCAGTACTTC. The chain uses TRBV18 and TRBJ2-7, with TRBD1 identical over 9 bases. Germline CDR1 reads KGHSH; CDR2 reads LQKENI. This CDR3 is built from 13 residues. After removal of 4 bases from V and 5 bases from J, the junction contained 3 bases not matched to a gene.

The chain carries TRBV6-2 or TRBV6-3 and TRBJ1-2; no reliable D call. V lost 0 bases and J lost 8, with 16 bases in between. The CDR3 is 15 amino acids. CDR1 and CDR2 from the germline V gene are MNHEY and SVGEGT. DNA of the CDR3: TGTGCCAGCAGTTACTCGGGCAGTCCGCCAAGCGGCTACACCTTC. Amino acid sequence: CASSYSGSPPSGYTF.

The rearrangement uses TRBV5-1 and TRBJ2-7; the match to TRBD1 covers 10 bases. The CDR3 sequence is 14 residues long. Germline V gene lookup returns CDR1 SGHRS and CDR2 YFSETQ. Trimming cost V 3 bases and J 2 bases; bases outside gene matches: 2. CDR3: CASSSGQGTYEQYF. The CDR3 DNA follows: TGCGCCAGCAGCTCGGGACAGGGGACCTACGAGCAGTACTTC. The full variable domain, its missing parts supplied by reference TRBV5-1 and TRBJ2-7, is KAGVTQTPRYLIKTRGQQVTLSCSPISGHRSVSWYQQTPGQGLQFLFEYFSETQRNKGNFPGRFSGRQFSNSRSEMNVSTLELGDSALYLCASSSGQGTYEQYFGPGTRLTVT.

J is TRBJ1-2 and V is TRBV7-9; the D is unclear. The V end was cut by 4 bases, the J end by 5 bases, with 11 bases between. Germline-derived CDR1 and CDR2 are SEHNR and FQNEAQ (reference sequence). This CDR3 contains 13 residues. The CDR3 reads CASSSSEEYGYTF. In nucleotides, the CDR3 is TGTGCCAGCAGCTCCTCAGAGGAATATGGCTACACCTTC.